These 20 T cell receptor beta chains were sequenced from one sample in a study of shared clonotypes between healthy human individuals. Repertoires were generated with immunoSEQ multiplex PCR, while TCRdb's copy carries only in-frame clones and drops some. The table shows 550,000 to 600,000 clones, with about 80% occurring only once. The sequencing sample was made of PBMCs. The source is a woman between 40 and 50 years old in good health. Some clones in this sample may be carry-over from other donors' samples.

CDR3 nucleotide sequence: TGCGCCAGCAGCTTGGCTAGCGGGAGCCCTTGGGGCAATGAGCAGTTCTTC. Translating it yields CASSLASGSPWGNEQFF. The chain recombines TRBV5-1 with TRBJ2-1; TRBD2 agrees at 10 bases. V was clipped by 0 bases and J by 6 bases; unmatched bases: 9. The CDR3 has 17 amino acids. Per the germline V gene, CDR1 is SGHRS and CDR2 is YFSETQ.

V and J are TRBV29-1 and TRBJ2-3, with 13 bases that match TRBD2. V gave up 1 base and J gave up 4 bases; unmatched junction bases: 11. This CDR3 has 18 amino acids. The germline V gene encodes CDR1 SQVTM and CDR2 ANQGSEA. CDR3 sequence: CSVEAVGLAGTHADTQYF. In DNA, the CDR3 is TGCAGCGTTGAAGCAGTGGGACTAGCGGGAACCCACGCAGATACGCAGTATTTT.

This chain links TRBV28 with TRBJ1-1; no firm D call. From germline, CDR1 is MDHEN and CDR2 SYDVKM. The CDR3 sequence is 11 residues long. V was pared by 6 bases and J by 6 bases, with 8 bases between. The CDR3 DNA sequence: TGTGCCAGCAGCCCGATCCCTGAAGCTTTCTTT. Its protein product is CASSPIPEAFF.

V gene TRBV5-1 combines with J gene TRBJ2-1; D perhaps matches TRBD1 (6 bases). V lost 0 bases and J 3 bases, leaving 13 bases between the germline ends. The germline gives CDR1 SGHRS, CDR2 YFSETQ. CDR3 length equals 16 residues. The CDR3 DNA reads as TGCGCCAGCAGCTTGGACTGGACAGCCATCTACAATGAGCAGTTCTTC. As protein: CASSLDWTAIYNEQFF.

The chain couples TRBV7-2 to TRBJ1-5, with 7 bases that match TRBD1. This CDR3 has 15 amino acids. Germline lookup yields CDR1 SGHTA and CDR2 FQGNSA. With 5 bases clipped from V and 7 bases from J, the junction kept 11 bases outside the gene matches. The CDR3 reads CASSQVGGGHQPQHF. The DNA of the CDR3 is TGTGCCAGCAGCCAAGTTGGAGGGGGCCACCAGCCCCAGCATTTT.

J is TRBJ2-1 and V is TRBV29-1, with TRBD2 matching over 9 bases. CDR1 is SQVTM, CDR2 ANQGSEA, per germline. Trimming removed 8 bases from V and 7 bases from J; junction bases left unmatched: 9. CDR3 length equals 13 residues. CDR3 DNA sequence: TGCAGCTACACGGCGGGAGGGCCAAATGAGCAGTTCTTC. Protein: CSYTAGGPNEQFF.

V usage is TRBV6-1 and J usage is TRBJ1-1; 8 bases align to TRBD1. This CDR3 has 16 residues. Losses at the gene ends were 4 bases for V and 0 bases for J; bases not matched to a gene: 7. Germline CDR1 and CDR2: MNHNS and SASEGT. The CDR3: CASSGVRTGMNTEAFF. The CDR3 DNA reads as TGTGCCAGCAGTGGGGTCAGGACAGGGATGAACACTGAAGCTTTCTTT.

This clone came up a few times. This rearrangement joins TRBV7-8 to TRBJ1-2, with D perhaps matching TRBD1 (5 bases). Per the germline V gene, CDR1 is SGHVS and CDR2 is FQNEAQ. The CDR3 is made up of 14 amino acids. Deletions cut 4 bases from V and 5 bases from J, with 14 bases between. Here the CDR3 reads CASSSLGLTYGYTF. The CDR3 nucleotides read TGTGCCAGCAGCTCATTGGGACTGACTTATGGCTACACCTTC. The full variable domain, completed using reference TRBV7-8 and TRBJ1-2, is GAGVSQSPRYKVAKRGQDVALRCDPISGHVSLFWYQQALGQGPEFLTYFQNEAQLDKSGLPSDRFFAERPEGSVSTLKIQRTQQEDSAVYLCASSSLGLTYGYTFGSGTRLTVV.

J is TRBJ2-5 and V is TRBV9; 8 bases are a match to TRBD2. This CDR3 is 15 amino acids long. Trimming removed 3 bases from V and 9 bases from J; junction bases left unmatched: 13. CDR1 and CDR2 from the germline V gene are SGDLS and YYNGEE. CDR3 residues: CASSAFSGTGGAQYF. Written as DNA, the CDR3 is TGTGCCAGCAGCGCCTTCAGCGGCACGGGGGGGGCCCAGTACTTC. The complete variable domain, with remaining parts taken from reference TRBV9 and TRBJ2-5, reads DSGVTQTPKHLITATGQRVTLRCSPRSGDLSVYWYQQSLDQGLQFLIQYYNGEERAKGNILERFSAQQFPDLHSELNLSSLELGDSALYFCASSAFSGTGGAQYFGPGTRLLVL.

The gene calls are TRBV18 and TRBJ2-2; TRBD2 might be the D (5 bases). This CDR3 contains 16 residues. The germline V gene encodes CDR1 KGHSH and CDR2 LQKENI. The V end was cut by 0 bases, the J end by 6 bases, with 14 bases between. The CDR3 here is CASSPPTGMTPGELFF. DNA of the CDR3: TGTGCCAGCTCACCACCCACCGGGATGACACCCGGGGAGCTGTTTTTT.

The chain links TRBV5-6 to TRBJ1-5; TRBD1 might be the D (6 bases). Trimming pared 6 bases from V and 2 bases from J, leaving 15 bases between. There are 15 residues in the CDR3. Per germline, CDR1 SGHDT and CDR2 YYEEEE. The CDR3 is CASTVRGRGNQPQHF. As DNA, the CDR3 is TGTGCCAGCACCGTGAGGGGGAGAGGCAATCAGCCCCAGCATTTT.

For this clone: Other DNA sequences in this sample translate to the same CDR3. V is TRBV5-1 and J is TRBJ1-3, with D possibly TRBD1 on 5 matching bases. The CDR3 contains 15 residues. From germline, CDR1 is SGHRS and CDR2 YFSETQ. Trimming cost V 0 bases and J 2 bases, with 9 bases left between them. CDR3: CASSLETGTGNTIYF. The CDR3 DNA sequence: TGCGCCAGCAGCTTGGAAACAGGCACTGGAAACACCATATATTTT.

This clone showed up just a few times. Other DNA sequences from this sample encode an identical CDR3 as well. The chain links TRBV30 to TRBJ1-2; TRBD1 matches 7 bases. Germline trimming cut 2 bases from V and 5 bases from J; bases unmatched to any gene: 5. The germline V gene encodes CDR1 GTSNPN and CDR2 SVGIG (reference sequence). CDR3 size: 13 residues. The DNA for the CDR3 is TGTGCCTGGAGTAAAGGGGGCGATTATGGCTACACCTTC. Translation gives CAWSKGGDYGYTF.

The V and J genes are TRBV19 and TRBJ2-2; no clear D. The V and J ends lost 5 bases and 3 bases respectively, with 7 bases between them. Germline CDR1 is LNHDA and CDR2 is SQIVND (reference sequence). This CDR3 has 13 amino acids. The CDR3 protein is CASSASYTGELFF. For the CDR3, the DNA is TGTGCCAGTAGTGCAAGTTACACCGGGGAGCTGTTTTTT.

The V gene is TRBV29-1, the J gene TRBJ1-1; D might be TRBD1 (5 bases). Germline V CDR1 and CDR2: SQVTM, ANQGSEA. Trimming left V 4 bases short and J 5 bases short, with 8 bases between. This CDR3 region has 11 residues. CDR3 residues: CSVGQPTEAFF. CDR3 DNA sequence: TGCAGCGTTGGACAGCCTACTGAAGCTTTCTTT.

This clone has only a few counts. The chain is built from TRBV7-2 and TRBJ2-1; D is unclear. The CDR3 contains 12 residues. V was shortened by 0 bases and J by 6 bases, with 3 bases between the two germline ends. Germline-derived CDR1 and CDR2 are SGHTA and FQGNSA. CDR3 in amino acids: CASSLASNEQFF. DNA of the CDR3: TGTGCCAGCAGCTTAGCCTCCAATGAGCAGTTCTTC.

The gene calls are TRBV5-1 and TRBJ1-2; 7 positions agree with TRBD1. The CDR3 runs to 16 residues. Unmatched junction bases numbered 9, after V lost 0 bases and J lost 4 bases. CDR1 and CDR2 from the germline V gene are SGHRS and YFSETQ. CDR3 sequence reads: CASSLEAQGVVYGYTF. The CDR3 DNA follows: TGCGCCAGCAGCTTGGAAGCTCAGGGGGTGGTCTATGGCTACACCTTC.

J is TRBJ1-1 and V is TRBV19; D is undetermined. Per germline, CDR1 LNHDA and CDR2 SQIVND (reference sequence). This CDR3 has 13 amino acids. Trimming left V 5 bases short and J 3 bases short, with 10 bases between. The chain's CDR3 is CASSWTAYTEAFF. The CDR3 DNA reads TGTGCCAGTAGTTGGACGGCGTACACTGAAGCTTTCTTT.

V is TRBV4-3 and J is TRBJ2-1; 8 bases are a match to TRBD2. This CDR3 has 15 amino acids. Trimming cost V 4 bases and J 5 bases; bases outside gene matches: 7. Looked up from germline, CDR1 is LGHNA and CDR2 is YSLEER. CDR3 residues: CASSPVSGGNNEQFF. The DNA of the CDR3 is TGCGCCAGCAGCCCTGTCAGCGGGGGAAACAATGAGCAGTTCTTC.

This sequence joins TRBV27 and TRBJ2-2, with 8 bases lining up with TRBD2. The CDR3 runs to 15 residues. Per germline, CDR1 MNHEY and CDR2 SMNVEV (reference sequence). V was clipped by 2 bases and J by 3 bases; unmatched bases: 2. The CDR3 coding sequence is TGTGCCAGCAGTTTAGGCGGGAGGTACACCGGGGAGCTGTTTTTT. Amino acid sequence: CASSLGGRYTGELFF.